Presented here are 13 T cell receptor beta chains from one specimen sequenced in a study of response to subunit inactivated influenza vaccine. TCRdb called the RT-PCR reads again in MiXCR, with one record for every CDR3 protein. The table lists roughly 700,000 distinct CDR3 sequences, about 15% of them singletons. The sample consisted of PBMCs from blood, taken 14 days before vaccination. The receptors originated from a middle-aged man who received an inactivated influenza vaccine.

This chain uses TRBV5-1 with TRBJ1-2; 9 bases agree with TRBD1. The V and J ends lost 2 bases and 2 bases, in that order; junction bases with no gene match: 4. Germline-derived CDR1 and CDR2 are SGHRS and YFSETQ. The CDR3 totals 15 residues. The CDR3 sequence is CASSFNRGQNYGYTF. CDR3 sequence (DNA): TGCGCCAGCAGCTTTAACAGGGGGCAGAACTATGGCTACACCTTC.

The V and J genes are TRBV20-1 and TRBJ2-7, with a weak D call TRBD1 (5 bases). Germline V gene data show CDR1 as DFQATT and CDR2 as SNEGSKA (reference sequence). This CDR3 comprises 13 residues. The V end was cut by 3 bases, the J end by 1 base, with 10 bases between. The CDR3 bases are TGCAGTGCTAGGGACACAGGATCCTACGAGCAGTACTTC. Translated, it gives CSARDTGSYEQYF.

CDR3 nucleotides: TGTGCCAGCAGCTTACCAATGGGGGACAGGGCACCCGGAGGATACAATGAGCAGTTCTTC. It encodes CASSLPMGDRAPGGYNEQFF. The chain is built from TRBV7-8 and TRBJ2-1; 9 nucleotides line up with TRBD1. Germline V gene lookup returns CDR1 SGHVS and CDR2 FQNEAQ. The junction had 18 bases not matched to a gene; V was cut back by 2 bases and J by 4 bases. This CDR3 has 20 residues.

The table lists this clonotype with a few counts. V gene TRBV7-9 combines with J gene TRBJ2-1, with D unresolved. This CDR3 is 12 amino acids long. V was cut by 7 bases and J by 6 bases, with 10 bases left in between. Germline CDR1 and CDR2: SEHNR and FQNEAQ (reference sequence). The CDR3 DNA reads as TGTGCCAGCACCCTCCGCCGCAATGAGCAGTTCTTC. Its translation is CASTLRRNEQFF.

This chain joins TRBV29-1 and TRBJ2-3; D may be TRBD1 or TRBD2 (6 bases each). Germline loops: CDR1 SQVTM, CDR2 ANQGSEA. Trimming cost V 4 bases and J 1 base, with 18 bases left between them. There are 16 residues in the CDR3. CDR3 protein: CSVVQGLLIRTDTQYF. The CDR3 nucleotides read TGCAGCGTTGTACAGGGACTCCTCATCCGCACAGATACGCAGTATTTT.

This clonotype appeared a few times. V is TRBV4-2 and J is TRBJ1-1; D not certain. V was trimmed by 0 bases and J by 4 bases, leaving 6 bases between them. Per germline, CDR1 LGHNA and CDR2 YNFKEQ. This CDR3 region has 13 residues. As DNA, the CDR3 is TGTGCCAGCAGCCAAGATTCAGCCACTGAAGCTTTCTTT. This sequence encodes CASSQDSATEAFF.

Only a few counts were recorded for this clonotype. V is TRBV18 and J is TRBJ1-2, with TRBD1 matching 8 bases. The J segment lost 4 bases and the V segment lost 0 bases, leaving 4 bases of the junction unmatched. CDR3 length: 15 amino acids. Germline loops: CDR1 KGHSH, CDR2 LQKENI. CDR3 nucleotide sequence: TGTGCCAGCTCACCACCGCAGGACAGGGTCTATGGCTACACCTTC. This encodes CASSPPQDRVYGYTF.

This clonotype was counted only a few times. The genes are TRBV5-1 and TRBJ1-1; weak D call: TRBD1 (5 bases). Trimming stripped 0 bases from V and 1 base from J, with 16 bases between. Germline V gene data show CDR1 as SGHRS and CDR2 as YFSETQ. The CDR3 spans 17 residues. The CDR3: CASSLGSGYLGNTEAFF. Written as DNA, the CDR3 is TGCGCCAGCAGCTTGGGGTCAGGGTATCTAGGGAACACTGAAGCTTTCTTT.

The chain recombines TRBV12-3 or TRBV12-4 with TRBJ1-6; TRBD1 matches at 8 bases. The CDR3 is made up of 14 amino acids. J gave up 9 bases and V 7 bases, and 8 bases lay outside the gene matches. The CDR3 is CASNSGGAGSPLHF. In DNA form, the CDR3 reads TGTGCCAGCAATTCAGGGGGCGCGGGTTCACCCCTCCACTTT.

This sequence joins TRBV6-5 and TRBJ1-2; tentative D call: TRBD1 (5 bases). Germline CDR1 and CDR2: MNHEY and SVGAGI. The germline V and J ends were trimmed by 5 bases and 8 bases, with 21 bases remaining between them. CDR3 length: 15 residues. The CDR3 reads CASSTGTVGFDGYTF. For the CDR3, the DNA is TGTGCCAGCAGTACTGGGACCGTCGGGTTCGACGGCTACACCTTC.

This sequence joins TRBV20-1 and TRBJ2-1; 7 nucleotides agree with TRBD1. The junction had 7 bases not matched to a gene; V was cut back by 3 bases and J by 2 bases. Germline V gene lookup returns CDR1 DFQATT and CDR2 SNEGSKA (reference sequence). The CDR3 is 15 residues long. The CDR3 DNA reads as TGCAGTGCTAGGGCACAGGGGTCCCCCTACAATGAGCAGTTCTTC. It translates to CSARAQGSPYNEQFF.

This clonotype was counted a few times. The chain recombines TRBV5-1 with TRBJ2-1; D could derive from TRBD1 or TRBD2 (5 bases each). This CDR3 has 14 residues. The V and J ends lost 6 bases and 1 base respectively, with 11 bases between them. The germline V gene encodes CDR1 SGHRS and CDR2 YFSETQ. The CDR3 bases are TGCGCCAGCACCTGGGGGAGTTCCTACAATGAGCAGTTCTTC. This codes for CASTWGSSYNEQFF.

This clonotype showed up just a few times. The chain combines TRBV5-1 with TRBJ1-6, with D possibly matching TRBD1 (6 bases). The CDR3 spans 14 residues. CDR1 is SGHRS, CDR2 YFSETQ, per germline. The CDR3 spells CASCLGRGNSPLHF. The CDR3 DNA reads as TGCGCTAGCTGTCTGGGCAGGGGTAATTCACCCCTCCACTTT.